Following are 3 T cell receptor beta chains from one sample sequenced in a study of CD8 T cells in Susac syndrome. RNA totalling about 0.5 to 1 ug underwent reverse transcription with random hexamers. TCRdb re-called the immunoSEQ multiplex PCR reads with MiXCR, one entry per CDR3 protein. The data show 95,000 to 150,000 distinct CDR3 sequences, roughly 94% seen once. The sequenced sample was CD8+ T cells from PBMCs. Receptors originate from a human donor with Susac syndrome.

The chain recombines TRBV11-3 with TRBJ2-7; D perhaps matches TRBD2 (6 bases). Germline-derived CDR1 and CDR2 are SGHNT and YENEEA. The V end was cut by 5 bases, the J end by 0 bases, with 14 bases between. This CDR3 region has 15 residues. The DNA of the CDR3 is TGTGCCAGCAGCCCATTCATGGGGGGCTCCTACGAGCAGTACTTC. Translated: CASSPFMGGSYEQYF.

The chain carries TRBV5-4 and TRBJ2-1, with a weak D call TRBD2 (6 bases). Trimming took off 3 bases at V and 3 bases at J, with 19 bases between the two ends. The CDR3 loop spans 17 amino acids. The germline CDR1 and CDR2 sequences are SGHNT and YYREEE (reference sequence). The CDR3 loop is CASSSSSEGRFYNEQFF. For the CDR3, the DNA is TGTGCCAGCAGCTCATCCTCGGAGGGGCGGTTCTACAATGAGCAGTTCTTC.

The chain recombines TRBV27 with TRBJ2-7; possibly TRBD1 or TRBD2 for D (5 bases each). Trimming stripped 5 bases from V and 2 bases from J, with 10 bases between. CDR3 length equals 13 residues. Germline V lookup: CDR1 MNHEY, CDR2 SMNVEV (reference sequence). CDR3 sequence reads: CASSGGRTYEQYF. In DNA, the CDR3 is TGTGCCAGCAGTGGGGGACGTACCTACGAGCAGTACTTC.